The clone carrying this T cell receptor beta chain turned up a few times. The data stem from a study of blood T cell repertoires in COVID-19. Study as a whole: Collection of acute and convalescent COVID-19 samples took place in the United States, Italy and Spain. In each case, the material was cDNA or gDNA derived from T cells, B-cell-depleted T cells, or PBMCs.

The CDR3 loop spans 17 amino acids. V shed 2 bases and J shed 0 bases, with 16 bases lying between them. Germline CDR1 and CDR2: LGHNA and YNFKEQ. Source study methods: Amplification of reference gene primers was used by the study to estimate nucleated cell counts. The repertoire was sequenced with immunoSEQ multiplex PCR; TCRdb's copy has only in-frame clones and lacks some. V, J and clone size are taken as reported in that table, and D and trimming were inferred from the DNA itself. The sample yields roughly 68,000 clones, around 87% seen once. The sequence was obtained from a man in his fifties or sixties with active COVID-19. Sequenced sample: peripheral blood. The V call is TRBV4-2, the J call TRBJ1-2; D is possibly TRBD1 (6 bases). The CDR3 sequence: CASSQTLTGTTNYGYTF. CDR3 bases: TGTGCCAGCAGCCAAACCCTTACAGGGACAACTAACTATGGCTACACCTTC.